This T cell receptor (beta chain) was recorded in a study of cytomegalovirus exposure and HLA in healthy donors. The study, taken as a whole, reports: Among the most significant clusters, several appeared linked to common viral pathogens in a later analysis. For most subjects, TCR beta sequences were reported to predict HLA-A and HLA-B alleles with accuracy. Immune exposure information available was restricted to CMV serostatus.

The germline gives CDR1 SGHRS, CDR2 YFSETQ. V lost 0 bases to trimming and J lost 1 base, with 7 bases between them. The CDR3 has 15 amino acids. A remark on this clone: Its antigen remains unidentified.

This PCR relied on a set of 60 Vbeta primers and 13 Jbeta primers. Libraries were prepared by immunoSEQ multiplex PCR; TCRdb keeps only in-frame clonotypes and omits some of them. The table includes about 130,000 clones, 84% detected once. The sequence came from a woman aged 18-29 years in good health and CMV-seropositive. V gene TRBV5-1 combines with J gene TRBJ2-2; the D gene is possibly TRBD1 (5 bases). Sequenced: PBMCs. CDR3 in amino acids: CASSLGQGNTGELFF. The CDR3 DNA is TGCGCCAGCAGCTTGGGGCAGGGGAACACCGGGGAGCTGTTTTTT. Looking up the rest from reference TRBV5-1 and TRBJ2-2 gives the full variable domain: KAGVTQTPRYLIKTRGQQVTLSCSPISGHRSVSWYQQTPGQGLQFLFEYFSETQRNKGNFPGRFSGRQFSNSRSEMNVSTLELGDSALYLCASSLGQGNTGELFFGEGSRLTVL.